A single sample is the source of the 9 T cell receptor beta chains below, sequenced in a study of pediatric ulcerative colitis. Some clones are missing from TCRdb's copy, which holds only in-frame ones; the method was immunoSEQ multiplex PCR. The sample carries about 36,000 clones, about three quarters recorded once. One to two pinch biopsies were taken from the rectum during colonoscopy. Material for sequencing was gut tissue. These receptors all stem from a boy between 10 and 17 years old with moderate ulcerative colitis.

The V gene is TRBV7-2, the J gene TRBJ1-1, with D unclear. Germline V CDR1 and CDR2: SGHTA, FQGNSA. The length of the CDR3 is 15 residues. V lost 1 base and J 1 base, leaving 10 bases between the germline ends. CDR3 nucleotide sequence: TGTGCCAGCAGCTTAGGAATGGAGAGGAACACTGAAGCTTTCTTT. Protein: CASSLGMERNTEAFF.

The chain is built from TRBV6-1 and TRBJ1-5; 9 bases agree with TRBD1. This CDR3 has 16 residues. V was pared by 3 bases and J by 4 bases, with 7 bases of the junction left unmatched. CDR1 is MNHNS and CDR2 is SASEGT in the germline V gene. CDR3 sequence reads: CASSEGSGTGNQPQHF. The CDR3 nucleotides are TGTGCCAGCAGTGAGGGATCCGGGACAGGGAATCAGCCCCAGCATTTT.

CDR3 nucleotides: TGTGCCAGCAGTACTCCCCAGGGAGGTATCGATGAGCAGTTCTTC. It is translated as CASSTPQGGIDEQFF. This chain joins TRBV28 and TRBJ2-1; tentative D call: TRBD2 (6 bases). The CDR3 totals 15 residues. The V end lost 5 bases, the J end lost 8 bases, and 19 bases lay between the germline ends. The V gene's germline CDR1 is MDHEN and CDR2 SYDVKM.

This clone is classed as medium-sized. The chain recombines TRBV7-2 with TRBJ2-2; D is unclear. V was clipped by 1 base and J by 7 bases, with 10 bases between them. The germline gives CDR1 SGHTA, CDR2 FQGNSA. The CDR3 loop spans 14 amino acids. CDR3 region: CASSLVGFGGELFF. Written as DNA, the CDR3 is TGTGCCAGCAGCTTAGTCGGGTTCGGCGGGGAGCTGTTTTTT.

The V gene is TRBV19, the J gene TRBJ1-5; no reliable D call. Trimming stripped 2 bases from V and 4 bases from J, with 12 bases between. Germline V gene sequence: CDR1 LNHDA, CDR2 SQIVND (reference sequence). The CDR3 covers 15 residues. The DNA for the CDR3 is TGTGCCAGTAGTATACAGGTAGGGAAAAATCAGCCCCAGCATTTT. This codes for CASSIQVGKNQPQHF. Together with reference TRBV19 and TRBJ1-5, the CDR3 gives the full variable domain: DGGITQSPKYLFRKEGQNVTLSCEQNLNHDAMYWYRQDPGQGLRLIYYSQIVNDFQKGDIAEGYSVSREKKESFPLTVTSAQKNPTAFYLCASSIQVGKNQPQHFGDGTRLSIL.

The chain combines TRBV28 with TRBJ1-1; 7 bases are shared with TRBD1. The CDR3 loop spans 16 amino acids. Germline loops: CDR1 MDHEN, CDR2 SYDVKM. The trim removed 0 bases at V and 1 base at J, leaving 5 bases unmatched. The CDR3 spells CASSLWFRGRNTEAFF. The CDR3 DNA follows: TGTGCCAGCAGTTTATGGTTCAGGGGGAGGAACACTGAAGCTTTCTTT.

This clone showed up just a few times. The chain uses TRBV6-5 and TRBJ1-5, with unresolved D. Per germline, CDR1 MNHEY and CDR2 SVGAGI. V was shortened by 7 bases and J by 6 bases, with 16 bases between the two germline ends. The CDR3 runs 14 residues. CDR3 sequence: CASTSGFRGQPQHF. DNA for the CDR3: TGTGCCAGCACCTCAGGATTTCGGGGTCAGCCCCAGCATTTT.

DNA of the CDR3: TGCAGCGTACACCAAGCGGGGCGCACAGATACGCAGTATTTT. This encodes CSVHQAGRTDTQYF. V and J are TRBV29-1 and TRBJ2-3; 7 bases align to TRBD2. Germline assignment: CDR1 SQVTM and CDR2 ANQGSEA. The V and J ends lost 6 bases and 1 base, in that order; junction bases with no gene match: 7. The CDR3 contains 14 residues.

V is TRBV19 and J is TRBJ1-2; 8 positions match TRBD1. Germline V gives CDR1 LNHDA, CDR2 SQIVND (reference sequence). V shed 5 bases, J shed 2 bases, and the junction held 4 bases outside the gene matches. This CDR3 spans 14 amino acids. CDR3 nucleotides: TGTGCCAGTAGTTTCTGGACAGGGAACTATGGCTACACCTTC. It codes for CASSFWTGNYGYTF.